This T cell receptor (beta chain) was sequenced during a study of T cell responses to AZD1222 COVID-19 vaccine. Study at large: Recipients boosted at about 4 weeks or about 12 weeks are pooled. General study points: When two AZD1222 doses had been given, Spike-specific TCR breadth and depth rose.

Notes on this clone: What it recognizes is unknown.

Deletions cut 0 bases from V and 5 bases from J, with 14 bases between. The CDR3 is 15 residues long. Germline values: CDR1 SGHTS, CDR2 YDEGEE. Produced via immunoSEQ multiplex PCR; TCRdb's table is partial and in-frame only. The table lists 150,000 to 200,000 clones, around nine tenths of them singletons. This TCR was sampled from an adult in good health. The sample here was peripheral blood, taken on day 0 of AZD1222 vaccination. The rearrangement uses TRBV5-8 and TRBJ1-1; no definite D call. CDR3: CASSLGSGFRTEAFF. DNA for the CDR3: TGTGCCAGCAGCTTGGGATCGGGATTTAGGACTGAAGCTTTCTTT.